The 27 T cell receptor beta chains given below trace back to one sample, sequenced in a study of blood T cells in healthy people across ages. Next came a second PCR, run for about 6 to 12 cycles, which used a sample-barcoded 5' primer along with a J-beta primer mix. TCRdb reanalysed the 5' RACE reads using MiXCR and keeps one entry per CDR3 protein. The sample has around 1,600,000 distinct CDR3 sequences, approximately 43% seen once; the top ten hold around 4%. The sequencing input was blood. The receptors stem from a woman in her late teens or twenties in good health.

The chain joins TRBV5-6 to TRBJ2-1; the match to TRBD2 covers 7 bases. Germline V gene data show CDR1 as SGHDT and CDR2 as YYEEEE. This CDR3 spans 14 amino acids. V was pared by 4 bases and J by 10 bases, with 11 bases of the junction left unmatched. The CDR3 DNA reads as TGTGCCAGCAGCGCGGGGGTCATGGGTTACGAGCAGTTCTTC. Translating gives CASSAGVMGYEQFF. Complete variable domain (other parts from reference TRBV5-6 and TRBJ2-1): DAGVTQSPTHLIKTRGQQVTLRCSPKSGHDTVSWYQQALGQGPQFIFQYYEEEERQRGNFPDRFSGHQFPNYSSELNVNALLLGDSALYLCASSAGVMGYEQFFGPGTRLTVL.

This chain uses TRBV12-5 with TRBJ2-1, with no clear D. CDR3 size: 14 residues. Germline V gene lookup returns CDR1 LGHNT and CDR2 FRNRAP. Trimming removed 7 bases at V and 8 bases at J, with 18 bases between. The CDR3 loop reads CASAITDRVHEQFF. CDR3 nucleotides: TGTGCTAGTGCAATAACAGATAGGGTCCATGAGCAGTTCTTC.

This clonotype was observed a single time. CDR3 bases: TGTGCCAGCAGCTTTGTACAGGGAGGGTATGGCTACACCTTC. It specifies CASSFVQGGYGYTF. This chain joins TRBV27 and TRBJ1-2; possible D gene TRBD1, 6 bases. CDR1 is MNHEY, CDR2 SMNVEV, per germline (reference sequence). With 6 bases removed from V and 5 bases from J, the gap between germline ends came to 16 bases. The CDR3 is 14 amino acids.

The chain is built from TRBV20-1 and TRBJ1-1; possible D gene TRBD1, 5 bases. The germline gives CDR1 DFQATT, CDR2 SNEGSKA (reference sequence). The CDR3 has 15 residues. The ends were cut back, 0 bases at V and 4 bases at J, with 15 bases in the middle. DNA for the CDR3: TGCAGTGCTAGAGACTCCTTCTCGGGGGGCACTGAAGCTTTCTTT. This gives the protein CSARDSFSGGTEAFF.

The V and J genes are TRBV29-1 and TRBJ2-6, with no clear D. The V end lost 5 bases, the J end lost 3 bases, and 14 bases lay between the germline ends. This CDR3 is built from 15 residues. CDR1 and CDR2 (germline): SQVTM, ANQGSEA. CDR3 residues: CSVTVPGLGANVLTF. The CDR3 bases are TGCAGCGTTACAGTGCCCGGGCTTGGGGCCAACGTCCTGACTTTC.

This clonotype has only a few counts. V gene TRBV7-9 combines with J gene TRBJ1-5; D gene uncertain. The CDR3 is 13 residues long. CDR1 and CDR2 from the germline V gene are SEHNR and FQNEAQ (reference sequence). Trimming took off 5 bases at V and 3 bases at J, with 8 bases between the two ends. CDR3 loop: CASSRDINQPQHF. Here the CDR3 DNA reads TGTGCCAGCAGCAGGGATATCAATCAGCCCCAGCATTTT.

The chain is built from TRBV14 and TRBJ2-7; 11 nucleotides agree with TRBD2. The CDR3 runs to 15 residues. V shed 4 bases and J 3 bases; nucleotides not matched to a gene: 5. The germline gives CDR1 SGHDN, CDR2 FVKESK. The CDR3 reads CASSLLAGAIYEQYF. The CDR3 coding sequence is TGTGCCAGCAGCCTACTAGCGGGAGCTATCTACGAGCAGTACTTC.

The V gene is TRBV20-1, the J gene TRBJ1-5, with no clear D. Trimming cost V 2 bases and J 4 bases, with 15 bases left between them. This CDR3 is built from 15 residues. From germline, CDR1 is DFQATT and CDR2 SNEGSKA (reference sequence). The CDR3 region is CSARPHDVGNQPQHF. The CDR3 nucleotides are TGCAGTGCTAGACCCCACGACGTGGGGAATCAGCCCCAGCATTTT.

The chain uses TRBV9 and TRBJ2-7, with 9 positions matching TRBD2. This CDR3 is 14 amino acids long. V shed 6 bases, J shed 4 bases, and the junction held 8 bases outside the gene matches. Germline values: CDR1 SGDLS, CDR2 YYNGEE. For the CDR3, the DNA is TGTGCCAGCAACATAGCGGGAGAGAATTACGAGCAGTACTTC. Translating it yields CASNIAGENYEQYF.

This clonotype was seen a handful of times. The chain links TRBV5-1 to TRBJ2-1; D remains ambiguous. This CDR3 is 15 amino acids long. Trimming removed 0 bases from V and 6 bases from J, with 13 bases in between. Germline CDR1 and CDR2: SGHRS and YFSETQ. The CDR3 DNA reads TGCGCCAGCAGCTTGGTAGTCCCCCCTGGCAATGAGCAGTTCTTC. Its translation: CASSLVVPPGNEQFF.

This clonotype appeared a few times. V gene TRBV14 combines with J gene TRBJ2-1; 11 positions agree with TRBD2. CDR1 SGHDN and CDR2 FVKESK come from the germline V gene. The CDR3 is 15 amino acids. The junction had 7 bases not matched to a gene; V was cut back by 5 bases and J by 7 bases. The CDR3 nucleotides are TGTGCCAGCAGCGAAGGACTAGCGGGTCTAAATGAGCAGTTCTTC. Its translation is CASSEGLAGLNEQFF.

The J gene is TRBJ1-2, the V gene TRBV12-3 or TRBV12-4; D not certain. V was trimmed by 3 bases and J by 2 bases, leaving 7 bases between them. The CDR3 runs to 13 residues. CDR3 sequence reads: CASSFWRNYGYTF. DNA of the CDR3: TGTGCCAGCAGTTTCTGGCGGAACTATGGCTACACCTTC.

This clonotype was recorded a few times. CDR3 sequence: CATTQLAGGQTQYF. The CDR3 nucleotides read TGTGCCACCACCCAACTAGCGGGAGGGCAGACCCAGTACTTC. This rearrangement joins TRBV7-2 to TRBJ2-5; 13 bases map to TRBD2. The trim removed 10 bases at V and 6 bases at J, leaving 8 bases unmatched. CDR1 and CDR2 (germline): SGHTA, FQGNSA. The CDR3 totals 14 residues.

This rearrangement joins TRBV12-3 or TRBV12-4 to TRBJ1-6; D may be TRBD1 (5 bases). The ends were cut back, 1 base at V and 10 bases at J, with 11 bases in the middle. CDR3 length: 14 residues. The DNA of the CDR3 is TGTGCCAGCAGTTTAGGGCAGGGTCTCTCACCCCTCCACTTT. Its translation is CASSLGQGLSPLHF.

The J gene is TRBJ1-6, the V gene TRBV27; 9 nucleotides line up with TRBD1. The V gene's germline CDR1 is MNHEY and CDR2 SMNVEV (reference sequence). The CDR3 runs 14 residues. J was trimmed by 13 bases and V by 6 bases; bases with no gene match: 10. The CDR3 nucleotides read TGTGCCAGCAGGGTGGGAGGGACAGGGTCTCCCCTCCACTTT. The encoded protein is CASRVGGTGSPLHF.

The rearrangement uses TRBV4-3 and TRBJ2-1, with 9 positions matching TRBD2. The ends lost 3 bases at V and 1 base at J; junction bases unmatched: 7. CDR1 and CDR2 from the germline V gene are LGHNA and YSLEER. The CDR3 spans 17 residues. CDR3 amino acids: CASSQGSGRASYNEQFF. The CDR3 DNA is TGCGCCAGCAGCCAGGGTAGCGGGAGAGCGTCCTACAATGAGCAGTTCTTC.

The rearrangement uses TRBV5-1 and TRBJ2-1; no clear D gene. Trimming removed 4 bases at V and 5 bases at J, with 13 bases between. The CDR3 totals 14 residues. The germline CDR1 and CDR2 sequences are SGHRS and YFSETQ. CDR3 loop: CASSPSTSHNEQFF. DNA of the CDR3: TGCGCCAGCAGCCCTTCGACAAGTCACAATGAGCAGTTCTTC.

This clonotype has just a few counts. This CDR3 is CASSLSAGGYEAFF. The DNA of the CDR3 is TGTGCCAGCAGTTTATCCGCAGGGGGCTATGAAGCTTTCTTT. This sequence joins TRBV27 and TRBJ1-1, with 8 bases matching TRBD1. The junction had 4 bases not matched to a gene; V was cut back by 0 bases and J by 7 bases. There are 14 residues in the CDR3. CDR1 and CDR2 from the germline V gene are MNHEY and SMNVEV (reference sequence).

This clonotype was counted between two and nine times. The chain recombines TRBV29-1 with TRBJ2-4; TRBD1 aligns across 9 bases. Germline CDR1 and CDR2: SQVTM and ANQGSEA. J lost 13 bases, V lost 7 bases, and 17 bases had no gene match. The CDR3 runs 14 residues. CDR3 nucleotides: TGCAGCGGTACGGGACAGGGATGGGTGAATGAGCAGTACTTC. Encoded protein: CSGTGQGWVNEQYF.

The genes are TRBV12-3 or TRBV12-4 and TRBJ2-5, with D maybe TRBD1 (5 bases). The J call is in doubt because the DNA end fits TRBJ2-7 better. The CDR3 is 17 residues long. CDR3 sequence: CASSHEGAGSKRYEQYF. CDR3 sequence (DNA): TGTGCCAGCAGCCATGAAGGGGCAGGTTCGAAAAGGTACGAGCAGTACTTC.

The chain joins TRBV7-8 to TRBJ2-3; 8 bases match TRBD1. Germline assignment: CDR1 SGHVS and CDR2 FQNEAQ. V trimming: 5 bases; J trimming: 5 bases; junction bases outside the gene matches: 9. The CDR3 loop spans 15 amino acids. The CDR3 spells CASSHRTGRRDTQYF. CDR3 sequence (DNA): TGTGCCAGCAGCCATAGGACAGGGAGGCGAGATACGCAGTATTTT.

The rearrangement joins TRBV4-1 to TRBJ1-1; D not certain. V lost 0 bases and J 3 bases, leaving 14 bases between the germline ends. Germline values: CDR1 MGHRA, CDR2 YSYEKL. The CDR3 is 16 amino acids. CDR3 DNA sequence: TGCGCCAGCAGCCAAGAGGGCGCCAGGCGGGACACTGAAGCTTTCTTT. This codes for CASSQEGARRDTEAFF.

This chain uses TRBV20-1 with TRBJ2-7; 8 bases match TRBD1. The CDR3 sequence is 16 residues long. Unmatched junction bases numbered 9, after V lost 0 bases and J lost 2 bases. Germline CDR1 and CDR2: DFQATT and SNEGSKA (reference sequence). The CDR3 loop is CSARDGTGPSTYEQYF. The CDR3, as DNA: TGCAGTGCTAGAGATGGGACAGGCCCTTCCACCTACGAGCAGTACTTC.

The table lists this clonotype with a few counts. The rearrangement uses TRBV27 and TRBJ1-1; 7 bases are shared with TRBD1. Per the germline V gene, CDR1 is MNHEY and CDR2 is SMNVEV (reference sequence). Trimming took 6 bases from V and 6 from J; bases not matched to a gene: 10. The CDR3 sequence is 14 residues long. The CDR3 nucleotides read TGTGCCAGCAGCAGCACTGACAGGGCCCCTGAAGCTTTCTTT. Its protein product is CASSSTDRAPEAFF.

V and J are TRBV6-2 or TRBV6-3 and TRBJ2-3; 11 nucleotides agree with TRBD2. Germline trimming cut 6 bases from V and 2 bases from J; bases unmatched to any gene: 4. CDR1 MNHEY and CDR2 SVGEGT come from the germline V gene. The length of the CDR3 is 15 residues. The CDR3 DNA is TGTGCCAGCAGAACGACTAGCGGGGTCACAGATACGCAGTATTTT. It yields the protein CASRTTSGVTDTQYF.

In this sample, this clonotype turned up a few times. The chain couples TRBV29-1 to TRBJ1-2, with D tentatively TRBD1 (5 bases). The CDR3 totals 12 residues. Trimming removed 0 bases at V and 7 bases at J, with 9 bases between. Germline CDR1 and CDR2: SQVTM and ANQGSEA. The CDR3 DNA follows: TGCAGCGTTGAAGATTGGGGGTGTGGCTACACCTTC. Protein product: CSVEDWGCGYTF.

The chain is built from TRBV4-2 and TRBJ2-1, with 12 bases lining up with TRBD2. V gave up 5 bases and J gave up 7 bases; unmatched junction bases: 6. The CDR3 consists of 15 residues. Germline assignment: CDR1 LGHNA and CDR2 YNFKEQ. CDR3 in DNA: TGTGCCAGCAGCTTACCTAGCGGGAGGGGGAATGAGCAGTTCTTC. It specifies CASSLPSGRGNEQFF.